The clone carrying this TCR beta chain appeared many times. The antigen is unknown. This record belongs to a study of post-analysis software for immune sequencing data. V gave up 5 bases and J gave up 2 bases, with 13 bases separating them. Germline V gene sequence: CDR1 MDHEN, CDR2 SYDVKM. The CDR3 spans 14 residues. TCR beta cDNA libraries included unique molecular identifiers. TCRdb processed the PCR reads anew with MiXCR; each CDR3 protein has one entry. Among 170,000 or so distinct CDR3 sequences, 30% were seen once, and the ten largest hold 1.5%. General study findings and limits: In patients, TRBV5-6, TRBV5-1 and TRBV20-1 belonged to 4 or 5 TRBV segments found more frequently than in controls.

The origin of this receptor is a girl under 18 with multiple sclerosis. The sample taken for sequencing was blood. The chain links TRBV28 to TRBJ2-7, with a tentative D call TRBD2 (6 bases). CDR3 loop: CASSPAGRPYEQYF. The DNA for the CDR3 is TGTGCCAGCAGTCCCGCGGGACGCCCCTACGAGCAGTACTTC.